One sample yielded the 3 T cell receptor beta chains listed below, sequenced in a study of technical replicates of blood from a handful of donors (dated by TCRdb to between 2016 and 2019). The receptor library was made with the immunoSEQ multiplex PCR assay. TCRdb provides this immuneACCESS table in a form limited to in-frame rearrangements. Some clones are lacking; in checked studies, under half of them reflect an unresolved V gene, and why the rest are absent is not known. For this sample there are fewer than 60,000 clones; about 95% appear just once. 3% to 3.5% of the sample is taken by the ten largest. The sample taken for sequencing was PBMCs. Receptors originate from a human donor in good health. Some clones in this sample may be carry-over from other donors' samples.

This clone appeared a single time. The rearrangement uses TRBV7-3 and TRBJ2-7; unclear D gene. V lost 4 bases, J lost 0 bases, and 7 bases lay in between. The CDR3 contains 13 residues. From germline, CDR1 is SGHTA and CDR2 FQGTGA. CDR3 DNA: TGTGCCAGCAGCTCCGGGTTCTCCTACGAGCAGTACTTC. Residues: CASSSGFSYEQYF.

The J gene is TRBJ1-1, the V gene TRBV5-1, with 7 nucleotides matching TRBD1. This CDR3 is built from 15 residues. With V trimmed by 4 bases and J by 1 base, 7 bases remained unmatched. Germline V gene data show CDR1 as SGHRS and CDR2 as YFSETQ. This CDR3 is CASSGGQPRNTEAFF. CDR3 DNA: TGCGCCAGCAGCGGGGGACAGCCAAGGAACACTGAAGCTTTCTTT.

The V call is TRBV13, the J call TRBJ2-1, with 7 bases aligning to TRBD1. Trimming removed 8 bases from V and 4 bases from J; junction bases left unmatched: 11. CDR1 is PRHDT, CDR2 FYEKMQ, per germline (reference sequence). The CDR3 loop spans 15 amino acids. The CDR3 region has the DNA TGTGCCAGCGCAGGGGGAGTAATCGGGTACAATGAGCAGTTCTTC. It specifies CASAGGVIGYNEQFF.